This T cell receptor (beta chain) was captured in a study of blood T cell repertoires in COVID-19. Study-level background: Italy, Spain and the United States were the sources of the convalescent and acute COVID-19 samples. Sample material is recorded as cDNA or gDNA derived from T cells, B-cell-depleted T cells, or PBMCs.

Recruitment covered 25 or so US areas and drew participants whose ages spanned roughly 18 to 100 years. Germline CDR1 and CDR2: SGHAT and FQNNGV. After removal of 9 bases from V and 7 bases from J, the junction contained 13 bases not matched to a gene. This CDR3 is 14 amino acids long. Sequencing was performed with immunoSEQ multiplex PCR; in TCRdb, only in-frame clones are kept and a portion is missing. The sample has 200,000 or so clones, roughly nine tenths seen once. This chain joins TRBV11-2 and TRBJ1-2; 8 bases align to TRBD1. The sequenced sample consisted of PBMCs or T cells enriched from blood (not recorded which). The sequence was collected from a woman aged 25 to 39 who had recovered from COVID-19. The CDR3 nucleotides are TGTGCCAGTGGGGTAGGGCAGGGGGCCGGTGGCTACACCTTC. It is translated as CASGVGQGAGGYTF. The full variable domain, completed using reference TRBV11-2 and TRBJ1-2, is EAGVAQSPRYKIIEKRQSVAFWCNPISGHATLYWYQQILGQGPKLLIQFQNNGVVDDSQLPKDRFSAERLKGVDSTLKIQPAKLEDSAVYLCASGVGQGAGGYTFGSGTRLTVV.